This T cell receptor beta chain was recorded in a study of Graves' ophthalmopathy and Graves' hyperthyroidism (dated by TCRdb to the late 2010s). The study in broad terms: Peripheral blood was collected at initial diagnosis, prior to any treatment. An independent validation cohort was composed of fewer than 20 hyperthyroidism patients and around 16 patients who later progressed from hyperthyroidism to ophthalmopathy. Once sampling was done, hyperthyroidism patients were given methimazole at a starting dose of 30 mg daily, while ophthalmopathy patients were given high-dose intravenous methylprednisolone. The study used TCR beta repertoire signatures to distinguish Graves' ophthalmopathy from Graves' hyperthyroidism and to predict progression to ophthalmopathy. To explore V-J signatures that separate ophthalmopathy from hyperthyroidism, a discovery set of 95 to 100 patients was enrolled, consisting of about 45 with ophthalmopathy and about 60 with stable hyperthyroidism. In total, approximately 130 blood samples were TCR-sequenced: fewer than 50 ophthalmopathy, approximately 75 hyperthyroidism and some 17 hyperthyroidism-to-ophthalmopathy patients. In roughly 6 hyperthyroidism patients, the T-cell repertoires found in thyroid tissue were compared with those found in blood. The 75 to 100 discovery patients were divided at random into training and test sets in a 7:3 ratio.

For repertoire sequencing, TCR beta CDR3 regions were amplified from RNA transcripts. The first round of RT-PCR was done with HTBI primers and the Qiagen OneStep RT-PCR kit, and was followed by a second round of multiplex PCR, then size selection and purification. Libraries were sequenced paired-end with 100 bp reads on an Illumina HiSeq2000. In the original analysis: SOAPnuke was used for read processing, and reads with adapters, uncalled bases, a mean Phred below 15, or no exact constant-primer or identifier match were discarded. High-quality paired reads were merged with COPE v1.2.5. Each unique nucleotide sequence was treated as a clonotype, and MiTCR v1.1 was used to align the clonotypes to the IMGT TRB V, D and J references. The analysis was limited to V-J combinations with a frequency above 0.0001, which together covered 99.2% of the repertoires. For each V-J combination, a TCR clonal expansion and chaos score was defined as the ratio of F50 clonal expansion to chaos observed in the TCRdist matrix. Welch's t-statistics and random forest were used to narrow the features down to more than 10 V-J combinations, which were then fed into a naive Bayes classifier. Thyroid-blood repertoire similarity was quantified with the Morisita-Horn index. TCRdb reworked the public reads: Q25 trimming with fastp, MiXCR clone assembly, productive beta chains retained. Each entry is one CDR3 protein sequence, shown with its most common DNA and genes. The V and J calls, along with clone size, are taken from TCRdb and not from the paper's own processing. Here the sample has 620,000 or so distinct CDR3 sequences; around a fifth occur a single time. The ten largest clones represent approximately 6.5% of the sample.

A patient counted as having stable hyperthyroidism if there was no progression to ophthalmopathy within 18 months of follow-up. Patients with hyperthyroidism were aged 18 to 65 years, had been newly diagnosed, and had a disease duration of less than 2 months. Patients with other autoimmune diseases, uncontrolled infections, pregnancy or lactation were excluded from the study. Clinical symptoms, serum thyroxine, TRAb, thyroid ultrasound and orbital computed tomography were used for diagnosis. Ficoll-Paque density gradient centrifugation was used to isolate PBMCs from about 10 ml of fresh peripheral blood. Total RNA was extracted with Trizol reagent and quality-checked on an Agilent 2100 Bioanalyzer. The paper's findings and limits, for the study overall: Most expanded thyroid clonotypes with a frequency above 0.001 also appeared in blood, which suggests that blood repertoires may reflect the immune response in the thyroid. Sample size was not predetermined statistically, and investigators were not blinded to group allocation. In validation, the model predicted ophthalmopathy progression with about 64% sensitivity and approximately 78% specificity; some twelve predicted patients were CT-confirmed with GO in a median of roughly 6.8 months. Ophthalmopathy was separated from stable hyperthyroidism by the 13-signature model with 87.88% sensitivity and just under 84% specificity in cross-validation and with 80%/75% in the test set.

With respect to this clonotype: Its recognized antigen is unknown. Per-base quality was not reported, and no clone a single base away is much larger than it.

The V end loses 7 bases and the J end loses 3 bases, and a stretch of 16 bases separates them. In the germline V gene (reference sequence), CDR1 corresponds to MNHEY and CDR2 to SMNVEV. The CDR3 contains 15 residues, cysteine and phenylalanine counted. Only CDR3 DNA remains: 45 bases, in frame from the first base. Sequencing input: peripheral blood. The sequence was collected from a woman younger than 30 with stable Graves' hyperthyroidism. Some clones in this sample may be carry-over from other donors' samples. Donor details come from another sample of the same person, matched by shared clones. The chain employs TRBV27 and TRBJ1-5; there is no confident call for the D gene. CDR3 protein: CASKPAQGPNQPQHF. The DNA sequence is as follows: TGTGCCAGCAAGCCGGCCCAAGGGCCCAATCAGCCCCAGCATTTT.